The present T cell receptor (beta chain) was sequenced within a study of blood T cell repertoires in COVID-19. Study-level background: Sample material is recorded as cDNA or gDNA derived from T cells, B-cell-depleted T cells, or PBMCs.

Per the study methods: Reference gene primer amplification gave nucleated cell count estimates. Generated by immunoSEQ multiplex PCR, the TCRdb table keeps only in-frame clones and is missing some. Clone size and V and J calls were adopted from that table, with D and trimming inferred from the DNA. Among 80,000 or so clones listed, roughly 86% were seen once. The ends lost 4 bases at V and 9 bases at J; junction bases unmatched: 7. CDR3 length equals 14 residues. CDR1 is LNHDA, CDR2 SQIVND, per germline (reference sequence). The chain links TRBV19 to TRBJ2-5; the match to TRBD2 covers 11 bases. The sample was peripheral blood. The source of this sequence is a woman in her sixties or seventies with acute or convalescent COVID-19. CDR3 sequence: CASSTGTSGVAQYF. In DNA form, the CDR3 reads TGTGCCAGTAGTACGGGGACTAGCGGCGTGGCCCAGTACTTC.